This passage covers 8 T cell receptor beta chains from one sample sequenced in a study of cytotoxic CD8 clonotypes in ibrutinib-treated CLL (dated by TCRdb to about 2021). The time point tag for this specimen amounts to: 12 to 13 months on ibrutinib. Libraries were built with the immunoSEQ multiplex PCR assay. TCRdb took over this immuneACCESS table, retaining in-frame rearrangements with V and J assigned. Such tables are incomplete; in checked studies, under half of the missing clones stem from an unresolved V gene, and the remainder is unexplained. The sample profile shows about 85,000 clones; about 85% of them were found once. Roughly 4.8% of the sample is taken by the ten largest. This sample comprised PBMCs, obtained after 12 months of ibrutinib treatment. The receptors derive from a human donor with chronic lymphocytic leukemia.

J is TRBJ1-4 and V is TRBV5-8; D ambiguous. Germline values: CDR1 SGHTS, CDR2 YDEGEE. This CDR3 has 12 residues. V was shortened by 5 bases and J by 10 bases, with 12 bases between the two germline ends. CDR3 sequence reads: CASSQVPRKLFF. The CDR3 DNA is TGTGCCAGCAGTCAGGTCCCCCGAAAACTGTTTTTT.

The table lists this clone with many counts. The J gene is TRBJ1-2, the V gene TRBV28; D uncertain. CDR3 length: 13 amino acids. The ends were cut back, 2 bases at V and 2 bases at J, with 6 bases in the middle. Germline-derived CDR1 and CDR2 are MDHEN and SYDVKM. CDR3 DNA: TGTGCCAGCAGTTTAACGGGGAACTATGGCTACACCTTC. It codes for CASSLTGNYGYTF.

J is TRBJ2-2 and V is TRBV5-1, with unresolved D. The CDR3 consists of 14 residues. CDR1 SGHRS and CDR2 YFSETQ come from the germline V gene. V lost 0 bases, J lost 1 base, and 4 bases lay in between. CDR3 DNA sequence: TGCGCCAGCAGCTTGGCGCAGAACACCGGGGAGCTGTTTTTT. Its translation is CASSLAQNTGELFF. The entire variable domain, with the rest obtained from reference TRBV5-1 and TRBJ2-2, is as follows: KAGVTQTPRYLIKTRGQQVTLSCSPISGHRSVSWYQQTPGQGLQFLFEYFSETQRNKGNFPGRFSGRQFSNSRSEMNVSTLELGDSALYLCASSLAQNTGELFFGEGSRLTVL.

The rearrangement links TRBV5-1 to TRBJ2-7; 9 bases are a match to TRBD1. Losses at the gene ends were 0 bases for V and 2 bases for J; bases not matched to a gene: 0. The CDR3 spans 14 residues. Germline CDR1 is SGHRS and CDR2 is YFSETQ. The CDR3 nucleotides read TGCGCCAGCAGCTTGGGGGACAGGGCCTACGAGCAGTACTTC. Protein sequence: CASSLGDRAYEQYF.

This chain uses TRBV19 with TRBJ2-3, with TRBD2 matching 13 bases. CDR3 length: 17 amino acids. J lost 1 base, V lost 3 bases, and 4 bases had no gene match. Per germline, CDR1 LNHDA and CDR2 SQIVND (reference sequence). CDR3 amino acids: CASSIGLAGEGTDTQYF. As DNA, the CDR3 is TGTGCCAGTAGTATCGGACTAGCGGGAGAGGGCACAGATACGCAGTATTTT. Using reference TRBV19 and TRBJ2-3 for the parts outside the CDR3, the full variable domain is DGGITQSPKYLFRKEGQNVTLSCEQNLNHDAMYWYRQDPGQGLRLIYYSQIVNDFQKGDIAEGYSVSREKKESFPLTVTSAQKNPTAFYLCASSIGLAGEGTDTQYFGPGTRLTVL.

The chain joins TRBV7-2 to TRBJ2-1; D remains unclear. The germline V gene encodes CDR1 SGHTA and CDR2 FQGNSA. This CDR3 comprises 11 residues. V was trimmed by 6 bases and J by 7 bases, leaving 7 bases between them. The CDR3 loop reads CASRLLNEQFF. CDR3 sequence (DNA): TGTGCCAGCAGACTACTGAATGAGCAGTTCTTC.

The J gene is TRBJ1-5, the V gene TRBV19; D perhaps matches TRBD1 (5 bases). The V gene's germline CDR1 is LNHDA and CDR2 SQIVND (reference sequence). This CDR3 is 13 amino acids long. V lost 11 bases to trimming and J lost 1 base, with 12 bases between them. The CDR3 spells CAGAVDSNQPQHF. CDR3 bases: TGTGCCGGGGCGGTGGACAGCAATCAGCCCCAGCATTTT.

By its share, this clone is medium-sized. This chain uses TRBV7-2 with TRBJ2-3, with a weak D call TRBD2 (6 bases). This CDR3 spans 13 amino acids. Trimming removed 4 bases at V and 7 bases at J, with 12 bases between. CDR1 and CDR2 (germline): SGHTA, FQGNSA. CDR3 loop: CASSSGDLNTQYF. CDR3 bases: TGTGCCAGCAGCTCGGGGGACCTCAATACGCAGTATTTT. Together with reference TRBV7-2 and TRBJ2-3, the CDR3 gives the full variable domain: GAGVSQSPSNKVTEKGKDVELRCDPISGHTALYWYRQSLGQGLEFLIYFQGNSAPDKSGLPSDRFSAERTGGSVSTLTIQRTQQEDSAVYLCASSSGDLNTQYFGPGTRLTVL.